The clone carrying this T cell receptor (beta chain) has a count of ten or more. The CDR3 extends over 14 amino acids. V dropped 3 bases and J dropped 3 bases, with 8 bases sitting between them. The data derive from a study of neurological immune-mediated disorders. TCRdb reprocessed the 5' RACE reads via MiXCR and lists one record per CDR3 protein. The sample records tens of thousands of distinct CDR3 sequences, around 10% being singletons. This sequence originates from a man between 35 and 55 years old in good health. This chain uses TRBV12-3 or TRBV12-4 with TRBJ2-2, with TRBD1 as a possible D gene (7 bases). Sequenced material: PBMCs. CDR3 sequence: CASSFRGDTGELFF. CDR3 nucleotides: TGTGCCAGCAGTTTCAGGGGGGACACCGGGGAGCTGTTTTTT.